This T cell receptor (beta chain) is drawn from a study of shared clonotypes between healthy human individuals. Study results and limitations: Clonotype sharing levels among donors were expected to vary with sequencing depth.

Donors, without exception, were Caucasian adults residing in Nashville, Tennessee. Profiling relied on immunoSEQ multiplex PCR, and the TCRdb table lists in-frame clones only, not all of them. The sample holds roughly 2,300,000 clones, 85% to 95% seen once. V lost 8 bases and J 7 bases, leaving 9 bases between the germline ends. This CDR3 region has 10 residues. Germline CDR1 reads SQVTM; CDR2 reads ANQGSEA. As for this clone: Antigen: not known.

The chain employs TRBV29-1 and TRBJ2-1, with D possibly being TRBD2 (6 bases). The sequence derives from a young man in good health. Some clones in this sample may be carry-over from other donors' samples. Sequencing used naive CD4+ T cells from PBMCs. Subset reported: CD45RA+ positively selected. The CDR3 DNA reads TGCAGCATTGGAGGGAATGAGCAGTTCTTC. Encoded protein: CSIGGNEQFF.